The source of this T cell receptor (beta chain) is a study of T cell responses to AZD1222 COVID-19 vaccine. Trimming took 3 bases from V and 2 from J, leaving 6 bases between them. The CDR3 contains 13 residues. Concerning this clone itself: The antigen remains undetermined.

Whole-study findings and limits: The donors showed a predominance of white British ancestry and of females, with possible underestimation of clonal diversity.

TCRdb's table, derived via immunoSEQ multiplex PCR, lists solely in-frame clones and lacks some. The profile shows 100,000 to 150,000 clones, about 90% of them singletons. The sequencing used peripheral blood, collected on day 0 of AZD1222 vaccination. This TCR came from an adult in good health. The rearrangement links TRBV12-3 or TRBV12-4 to TRBJ2-3; no clear D. CDR3 residues: CASSLVSTDTQYF. The CDR3 DNA is TGTGCCAGCAGTTTGGTCTCCACAGATACGCAGTATTTT.